The table lists the clone carrying this TCR beta chain with a few counts. Its antigen is not known. The data were taken from a study of T cell repertoires in cytomegalovirus infection. The overall study: Both CMV infection and a matching HLA type were indicated by public TCR beta signatures. Broader study findings: Public TCR beta family frequency separated CMV-and-HLA carriers, including in an independent cohort. HLA-C-restricted TCR beta clonotypes specific for CMV led the ex vivo response.

The CDR3 totals 16 residues. The germline CDR1 and CDR2 sequences are SGHAT and FQNNGV. V gave up 5 bases and J gave up 5 bases; unmatched junction bases: 6. Each CDR3 protein gets one entry after TCRdb re-called the reads with MiXCR. The sample records roughly 230,000 distinct CDR3 sequences, about 23% being singletons. The V call is TRBV11-2, the J call TRBJ2-3, with TRBD2 matching 14 bases. The source is a human donor in good health (CMV status not recorded). Some clones in this sample may be carry-over from other donors' samples. The material sequenced was CD8+ T cells from PBMCs. This CDR3 reads CASSPGLAGGKDTQYF. The CDR3, as DNA: TGTGCCAGCAGCCCAGGACTAGCGGGGGGAAAAGATACGCAGTATTTT.